This passage covers 25 T cell receptor beta chains from one sample sequenced in a study of T cell responses to AZD1222 COVID-19 vaccine. Some clones are missing from TCRdb's copy, which holds only in-frame ones; the method was immunoSEQ multiplex PCR. Of about 130,000 clones detected, about 90% appear once; the ten largest clones hold 4.2%. The sample consisted of peripheral blood, taken on day 0 of AZD1222 vaccination. Every receptor here comes from an adult in good health.

CDR3 region: CASSAGLAGSNEQFF. CDR3 DNA: TGTGCCAGCAGTGCCGGACTAGCGGGATCCAATGAGCAGTTCTTC. V usage is TRBV6-4 and J usage is TRBJ2-1; 12 bases are a match to TRBD2. The CDR3 spans 15 residues. In germline, CDR1 is MRHNA, CDR2 SNTAGT. V was pared by 4 bases and J by 6 bases, with 4 bases of the junction left unmatched.

In nucleotides, the CDR3 is TGTGCCAGCAATAACCCTTCCGGGACAGGGGGCGCGAGGCAGTACTTC. Translating gives CASNNPSGTGGARQYF. J is TRBJ2-7 and V is TRBV28; 12 bases line up with TRBD1. The CDR3 is 16 residues long. Germline values: CDR1 MDHEN, CDR2 SYDVKM. The V and J ends lost 7 bases and 9 bases, in that order; junction bases with no gene match: 16.

The V and J genes are TRBV6-6 and TRBJ2-5, with D possibly being TRBD1 (5 bases). The CDR3 totals 16 residues. Between the trimmed V and J ends, which lost 0 bases and 4 bases, there was a span of 15 bases. Germline V gives CDR1 MNHNY, CDR2 SVGAGI (reference sequence). The CDR3 reads CASSYSQGPQGETQYF. CDR3 in DNA: TGTGCCAGCAGTTACTCGCAGGGTCCCCAGGGAGAGACCCAGTACTTC.

This chain joins TRBV5-1 and TRBJ1-2; D may be TRBD1 (5 bases). V was clipped by 2 bases and J by 4 bases, with 12 bases between them. Germline CDR1 SGHRS, CDR2 YFSETQ. This CDR3 is 14 amino acids long. CDR3 protein: CASSFGEGTYGYTF. The CDR3 DNA reads as TGCGCCAGCAGCTTCGGTGAGGGGACCTATGGCTACACCTTC.

The chain couples TRBV19 to TRBJ2-1, with 12 bases fitting TRBD2. Germline V gene lookup returns CDR1 LNHDA and CDR2 SQIVND (reference sequence). CDR3 length: 16 amino acids. V lost 5 bases, J lost 2 bases, and 4 bases stayed unmatched. CDR3 region: CASSSSGGAAYNEQFF. In nucleotides, the CDR3 is TGTGCCAGTAGTTCTAGCGGGGGGGCAGCCTACAATGAGCAGTTCTTC. The variable domain in full, completed from reference TRBV19 and TRBJ2-1, reads DGGITQSPKYLFRKEGQNVTLSCEQNLNHDAMYWYRQDPGQGLRLIYYSQIVNDFQKGDIAEGYSVSREKKESFPLTVTSAQKNPTAFYLCASSSSGGAAYNEQFFGPGTRLTVL.

The rearrangement joins TRBV27 to TRBJ1-6; the D is unclear. This CDR3 has 14 amino acids. CDR1 and CDR2 (germline): MNHEY, SMNVEV (reference sequence). The V end was cut by 5 bases, the J end by 0 bases, with 5 bases between. The CDR3 reads CASSASSYNSPLHF. In DNA form, the CDR3 reads TGTGCCAGCAGTGCCAGCTCCTATAATTCACCCCTCCACTTT.

The rearrangement links TRBV28 to TRBJ1-2; weak D call: TRBD1 (5 bases). Deletions cut 7 bases from V and 5 bases from J, with 11 bases between. Looked up from germline, CDR1 is MDHEN and CDR2 is SYDVKM. The CDR3 is made up of 12 amino acids. Here the CDR3 reads CASMPGRYGYTF. DNA for the CDR3: TGTGCCAGCATGCCGGGACGGTATGGCTACACCTTC.

In nucleotides, the CDR3 is TGTGCCATCAGTGAGTCGAGCATTCTCTACCGAGGATCCGAGCAGTACTTC. The encoded protein is CAISESSILYRGSEQYF. The rearrangement links TRBV10-3 to TRBJ2-7; D ambiguous. The V end was cut by 0 bases, the J end by 6 bases, with 21 bases between. Germline V gene sequence: CDR1 ENHRY, CDR2 SYGVKD. The CDR3 is made up of 17 amino acids.

The chain couples TRBV6-5 to TRBJ2-1, with 8 bases matching TRBD1. V shed 4 bases, J shed 10 bases, and the junction held 9 bases outside the gene matches. Germline CDR1 reads MNHEY; CDR2 reads SVGAGI. CDR3 size: 14 residues. Here the CDR3 DNA reads TGTGCCAGCAGTTTCACGACAGGGGCCGGCGAGCAGTTCTTC. Protein: CASSFTTGAGEQFF.

This chain joins TRBV6-5 and TRBJ2-7; D may be TRBD2 (6 bases). CDR1 and CDR2 (germline): MNHEY, SVGAGI. Trimming took 2 bases from V and 4 from J, leaving 9 bases between them. The CDR3 has 13 residues. The CDR3 DNA sequence: TGTGCCAGCAGTTACGAGGGGAGGTACGAGCAGTACTTC. This translates into CASSYEGRYEQYF.

The chain links TRBV5-1 to TRBJ2-2, with 12 positions matching TRBD2. V dropped 6 bases and J dropped 7; count of bases not matched to a gene: 4. The CDR3 consists of 14 residues. The germline CDR1 and CDR2 sequences are SGHRS and YFSETQ. The CDR3 coding sequence is TGCGCCAGCACGACTAGCGGGAGTTTCGGGGAGCTGTTTTTT. Protein product: CASTTSGSFGELFF.

This clone has a handful of counts. V gene TRBV7-9 combines with J gene TRBJ2-1, with 7 bases matching TRBD1. V dropped 8 bases and J dropped 2; count of bases not matched to a gene: 3. The CDR3 sequence is 13 residues long. Germline CDR1 reads SEHNR; CDR2 reads FQNEAQ (reference sequence). The CDR3 nucleotides read TGTGCCAGCGAGACAGGGCCCTACAATGAGCAGTTCTTC. This codes for CASETGPYNEQFF.

The chain uses TRBV7-2 and TRBJ2-7, with a weak D call TRBD2 (7 bases). There are 14 residues in the CDR3. Trimming pared 5 bases from V and 7 bases from J, leaving 18 bases between. Germline values: CDR1 SGHTA, CDR2 FQGNSA. The chain's CDR3 is CASSTRRGGLEQYF. The CDR3 coding sequence is TGTGCCAGCAGCACCCGGAGGGGGGGGTTGGAGCAGTACTTC.

The chain carries TRBV24-1 and TRBJ2-5; tentatively, D is TRBD2 (6 bases). V lost 3 bases to trimming and J lost 3 bases, with 13 bases between them. Germline values: CDR1 KGHDR, CDR2 SFDVKD. The CDR3 has 15 residues. CDR3 sequence (DNA): TGTGCCACCAGTGATCGGGACTCCCACAAAGAGACCCAGTACTTC. This codes for CATSDRDSHKETQYF.

This chain links TRBV9 with TRBJ2-1, with D possibly TRBD2 on 5 matching bases. CDR1 is SGDLS, CDR2 YYNGEE, per germline. V was trimmed by 4 bases and J by 0 bases, leaving 11 bases between them. This CDR3 is built from 15 residues. The CDR3 spells CASSLALSSYNEQFF. The CDR3 bases are TGTGCCAGCAGCCTAGCCCTGAGCTCCTACAATGAGCAGTTCTTC.

The V and J genes are TRBV7-2 and TRBJ2-2; D is uncertain. The V gene lost 5 bases and the J gene lost 6 bases, with 13 bases spanning the gap. There are 14 residues in the CDR3. Looked up from germline, CDR1 is SGHTA and CDR2 is FQGNSA. The CDR3 bases are TGTGCCAGCAGCCCCACTCGGTGGGCCGGGGAGCTGTTTTTT. This codes for CASSPTRWAGELFF.

This chain uses TRBV28 with TRBJ1-5; the match to TRBD1 covers 8 bases. This CDR3 comprises 15 residues. Germline values: CDR1 MDHEN, CDR2 SYDVKM. Germline trimming cut 6 bases from V and 4 bases from J; bases unmatched to any gene: 8. CDR3 in amino acids: CASRLQGGRNQPQHF. The CDR3 coding sequence is TGTGCCAGCAGACTACAGGGGGGACGGAATCAGCCCCAGCATTTT.

The chain is built from TRBV19 and TRBJ2-7, with D perhaps being TRBD1 or TRBD2 (5 bases each). The CDR3 covers 13 residues. Germline assignment: CDR1 LNHDA and CDR2 SQIVND (reference sequence). Trimming removed 2 bases from V and 6 bases from J, with 11 bases in between. The CDR3 bases are TGTGCCAGTAGTATAACCTGGGACCTCGAGCAGTACTTC. Its protein product is CASSITWDLEQYF.

In its sample, this clone was seen once. The V gene is TRBV7-3, the J gene TRBJ2-5; the D is unclear. Germline values: CDR1 SGHTA, CDR2 FQGTGA. V lost 5 bases to trimming and J lost 7 bases, with 14 bases between them. The CDR3 totals 13 residues. The CDR3 coding sequence is TGTGCCAGCAGCACACAAGGGTCAGGGACCCAGTACTTC. Translation: CASSTQGSGTQYF.

The chain uses TRBV2 and TRBJ2-5; the match to TRBD1 covers 9 bases. CDR1 SNHLY and CDR2 FYNNEI come from the germline V gene. The J segment lost 4 bases and the V segment lost 7 bases, leaving 10 bases of the junction unmatched. This CDR3 region has 15 residues. CDR3 sequence (DNA): TGTGCCAGCACCTTCGGGACAGGGAGGGTAGAGACCCAGTACTTC. It specifies CASTFGTGRVETQYF.

The rearrangement uses TRBV7-8 and TRBJ2-1; 10 nucleotides align to TRBD1. Germline V CDR1 and CDR2: SGHVS, FQNEAQ. This CDR3 has 15 residues. The V and J ends lost 3 bases and 5 bases, in that order; junction bases with no gene match: 4. In nucleotides, the CDR3 is TGTGCCAGCAGCTTCATAGGGACAGGGGACAATGAGCAGTTCTTC. Protein: CASSFIGTGDNEQFF.

The chain uses TRBV28 and TRBJ2-1; 7 positions agree with TRBD2. The CDR3 covers 14 residues. J lost 15 bases, V lost 2 bases, and 13 bases had no gene match. The germline CDR1 and CDR2 sequences are MDHEN and SYDVKM. As DNA, the CDR3 is TGTGCCAGCAGTTTAAGAAGAGGCGGGAGTGGTCGGTTCTTC. Residues: CASSLRRGGSGRFF.

This chain joins TRBV7-2 and TRBJ2-7; D is unresolved. The V end was cut by 2 bases, the J end by 4 bases, with 12 bases between. The CDR3 has 14 residues. The germline gives CDR1 SGHTA, CDR2 FQGNSA. CDR3 sequence: CASSLNEVGYEQYF. The CDR3 DNA is TGTGCCAGCAGCTTAAACGAGGTAGGGTACGAGCAGTACTTC.

The genes are TRBV2 and TRBJ1-5, with a tentative D call TRBD1 (6 bases). This CDR3 is 16 amino acids long. V was shortened by 5 bases and J by 6 bases, with 20 bases between the two germline ends. CDR1 and CDR2 from the germline V gene are SNHLY and FYNNEI. CDR3 region: CASSPRGGLGAQPQHF. CDR3 coding DNA: TGTGCCAGCAGTCCGAGGGGGGGGCTGGGGGCTCAGCCCCAGCATTTT.

This clone was counted a single time. V usage is TRBV27 and J usage is TRBJ2-7, with unresolved D. V lost 2 bases to trimming and J lost 4 bases, with 15 bases between them. CDR1 is MNHEY, CDR2 SMNVEV, per germline (reference sequence). The CDR3 is made up of 15 amino acids. CDR3 amino acids: CASSLGLLTLYEQYF. The CDR3 DNA follows: TGTGCCAGCAGTTTAGGCCTCCTTACCCTTTACGAGCAGTACTTC.